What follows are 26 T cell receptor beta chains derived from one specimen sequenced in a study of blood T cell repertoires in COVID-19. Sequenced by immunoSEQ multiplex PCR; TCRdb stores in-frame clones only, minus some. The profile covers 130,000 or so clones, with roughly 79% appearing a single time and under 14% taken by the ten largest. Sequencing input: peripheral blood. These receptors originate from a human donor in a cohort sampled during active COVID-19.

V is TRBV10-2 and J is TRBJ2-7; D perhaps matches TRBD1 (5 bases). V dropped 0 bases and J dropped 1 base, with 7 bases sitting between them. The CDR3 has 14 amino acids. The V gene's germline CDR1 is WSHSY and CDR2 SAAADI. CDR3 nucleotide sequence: TGCGCCAGCAGTGAGTCAGGGGTGTCCTACGAGCAGTACTTC. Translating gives CASSESGVSYEQYF.

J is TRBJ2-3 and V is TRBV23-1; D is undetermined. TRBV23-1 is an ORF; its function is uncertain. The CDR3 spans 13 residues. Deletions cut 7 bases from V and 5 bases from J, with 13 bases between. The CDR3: CASTPEYRDTQYF. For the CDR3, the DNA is TGCGCCAGCACCCCGGAGTACCGAGATACGCAGTATTTT.

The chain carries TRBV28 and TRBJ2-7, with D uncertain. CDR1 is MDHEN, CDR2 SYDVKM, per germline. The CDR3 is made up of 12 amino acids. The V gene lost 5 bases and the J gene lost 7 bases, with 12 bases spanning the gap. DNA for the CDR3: TGTGCCAGCAGTCTCACGACCGGGGAGCAGTACTTC. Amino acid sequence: CASSLTTGEQYF.

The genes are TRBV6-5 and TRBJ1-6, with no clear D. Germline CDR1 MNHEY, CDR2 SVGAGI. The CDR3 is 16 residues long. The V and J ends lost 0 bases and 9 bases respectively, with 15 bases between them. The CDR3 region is CASSYSISWSPSPLHF. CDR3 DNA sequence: TGTGCCAGCAGTTACTCGATTTCGTGGAGCCCTTCACCCCTCCACTTT.

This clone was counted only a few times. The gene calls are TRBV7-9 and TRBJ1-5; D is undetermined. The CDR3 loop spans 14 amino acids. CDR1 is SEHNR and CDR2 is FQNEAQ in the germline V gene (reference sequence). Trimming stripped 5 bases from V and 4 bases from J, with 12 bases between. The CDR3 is CASSPSIGNQPQHF. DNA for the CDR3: TGTGCCAGCAGCCCGAGCATCGGTAATCAGCCCCAGCATTTT.

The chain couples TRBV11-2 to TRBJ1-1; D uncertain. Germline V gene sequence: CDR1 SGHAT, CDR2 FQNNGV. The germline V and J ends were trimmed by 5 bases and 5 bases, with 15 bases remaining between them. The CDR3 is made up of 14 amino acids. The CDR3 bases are TGTGCCAGCAGCCCGCGACCCGGAGGGACTGAAGCTTTCTTT. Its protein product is CASSPRPGGTEAFF.

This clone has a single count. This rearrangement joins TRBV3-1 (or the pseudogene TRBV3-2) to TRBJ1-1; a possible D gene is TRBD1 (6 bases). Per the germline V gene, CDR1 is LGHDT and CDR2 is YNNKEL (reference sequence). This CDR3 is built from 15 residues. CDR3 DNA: TGTCCCCCCCGCCAAGATTGGGCGGGGGCCGGGGGGGCTTTCTTT. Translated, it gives CPPRQDWAGAGGAFF.

CDR3 DNA sequence: TGTGCCAGCAGCTCCGGACTAGCGGGGTCGAACACCGGGGAGCTGTTTTTT. Protein product: CASSSGLAGSNTGELFF. V gene TRBV5-5 combines with J gene TRBJ2-2; 12 bases line up with TRBD2. This CDR3 spans 17 amino acids. The V and J ends lost 3 bases and 0 bases, in that order; junction bases with no gene match: 3. Germline CDR1 SGHKS, CDR2 YYEKEE (reference sequence). Variable domain in full (rest from reference TRBV5-5 and TRBJ2-2): DAGVTQSPTHLIKTRGQQVTLRCSPISGHKSVSWYQQVLGQGPQFIFQYYEKEERGRGNFPDRFSARQFPNYSSELNVNALLLGDSALYLCASSSGLAGSNTGELFFGEGSRLTVL.

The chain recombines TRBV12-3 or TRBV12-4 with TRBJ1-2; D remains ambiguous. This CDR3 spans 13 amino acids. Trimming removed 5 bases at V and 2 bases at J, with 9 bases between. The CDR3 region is CASSPRGNYGYTF. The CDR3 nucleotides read TGTGCCAGCAGTCCTCGGGGAAACTATGGCTACACCTTC.

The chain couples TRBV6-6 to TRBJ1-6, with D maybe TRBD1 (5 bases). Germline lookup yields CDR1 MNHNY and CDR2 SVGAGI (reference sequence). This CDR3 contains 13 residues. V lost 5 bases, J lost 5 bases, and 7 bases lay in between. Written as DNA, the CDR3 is TGTGCCAGCAGTGACAGAGATAATTCACCCCTCCACTTT. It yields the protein CASSDRDNSPLHF.

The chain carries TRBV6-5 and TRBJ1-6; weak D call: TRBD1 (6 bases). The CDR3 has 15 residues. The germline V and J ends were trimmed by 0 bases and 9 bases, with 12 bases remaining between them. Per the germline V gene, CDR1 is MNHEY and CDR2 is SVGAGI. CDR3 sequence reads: CASSYSGPGVSPLHF. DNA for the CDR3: TGTGCCAGCAGTTACTCCGGGCCAGGGGTTTCACCCCTCCACTTT.

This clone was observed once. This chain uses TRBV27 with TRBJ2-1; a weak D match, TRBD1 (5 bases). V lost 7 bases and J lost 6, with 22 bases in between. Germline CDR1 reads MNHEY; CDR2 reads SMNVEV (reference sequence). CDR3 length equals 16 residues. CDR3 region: CASTPFIGVGINEQFF. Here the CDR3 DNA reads TGTGCCAGCACTCCCTTTATAGGGGTAGGGATCAATGAGCAGTTCTTC.

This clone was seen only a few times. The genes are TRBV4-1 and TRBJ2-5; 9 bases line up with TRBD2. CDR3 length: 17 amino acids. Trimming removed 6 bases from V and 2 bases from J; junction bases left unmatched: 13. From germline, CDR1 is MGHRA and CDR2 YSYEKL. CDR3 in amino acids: CASRHGAAGGRQETQYF. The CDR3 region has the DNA TGCGCCAGCAGACATGGGGCAGCGGGGGGTCGACAAGAGACCCAGTACTTC.

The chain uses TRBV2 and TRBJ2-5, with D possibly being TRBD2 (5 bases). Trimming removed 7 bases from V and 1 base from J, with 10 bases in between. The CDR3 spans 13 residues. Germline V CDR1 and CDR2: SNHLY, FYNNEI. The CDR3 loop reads CASKRAVQETQYF. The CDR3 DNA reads TGTGCCAGCAAGAGGGCTGTCCAAGAGACCCAGTACTTC.

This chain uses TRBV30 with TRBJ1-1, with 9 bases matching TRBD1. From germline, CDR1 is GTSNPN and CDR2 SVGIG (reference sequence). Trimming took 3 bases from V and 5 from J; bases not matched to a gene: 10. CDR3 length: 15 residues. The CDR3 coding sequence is TGTGCCTGGAGCCTTGACAGGGGGACGGGGACTGAAGCTTTCTTT. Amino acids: CAWSLDRGTGTEAFF.

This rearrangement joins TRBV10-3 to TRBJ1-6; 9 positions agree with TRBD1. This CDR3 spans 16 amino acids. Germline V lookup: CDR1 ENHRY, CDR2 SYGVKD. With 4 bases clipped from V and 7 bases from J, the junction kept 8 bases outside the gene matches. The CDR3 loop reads CAISARAGTGNSPLHF. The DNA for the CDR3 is TGTGCCATCAGTGCAAGAGCCGGGACAGGGAATTCACCCCTCCACTTT.

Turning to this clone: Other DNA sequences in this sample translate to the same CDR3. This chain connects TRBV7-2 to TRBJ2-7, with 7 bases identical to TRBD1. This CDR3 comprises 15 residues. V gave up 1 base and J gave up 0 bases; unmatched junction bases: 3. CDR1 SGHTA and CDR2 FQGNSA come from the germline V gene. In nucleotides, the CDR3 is TGTGCCAGCAGCTTAGTTCCAGGGGGCTCCTACGAGCAGTACTTC. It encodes CASSLVPGGSYEQYF. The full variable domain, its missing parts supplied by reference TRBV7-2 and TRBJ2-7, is GAGVSQSPSNKVTEKGKDVELRCDPISGHTALYWYRQSLGQGLEFLIYFQGNSAPDKSGLPSDRFSAERTGGSVSTLTIQRTQQEDSAVYLCASSLVPGGSYEQYFGPGTRLTVT.

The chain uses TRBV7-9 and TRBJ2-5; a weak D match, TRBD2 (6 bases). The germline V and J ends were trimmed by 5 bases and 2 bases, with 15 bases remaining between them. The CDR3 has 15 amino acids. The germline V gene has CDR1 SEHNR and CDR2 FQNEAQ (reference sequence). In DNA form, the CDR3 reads TGTGCCAGCAGCCCACGGAGGGTGGGGCAAGAGACCCAGTACTTC. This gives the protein CASSPRRVGQETQYF.

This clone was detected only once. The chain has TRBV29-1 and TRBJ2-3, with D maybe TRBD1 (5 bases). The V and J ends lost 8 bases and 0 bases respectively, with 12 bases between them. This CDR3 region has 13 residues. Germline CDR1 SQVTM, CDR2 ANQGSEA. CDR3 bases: TGCAGCTTCGACAGAACTAGCACAGATACGCAGTATTTT. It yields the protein CSFDRTSTDTQYF.

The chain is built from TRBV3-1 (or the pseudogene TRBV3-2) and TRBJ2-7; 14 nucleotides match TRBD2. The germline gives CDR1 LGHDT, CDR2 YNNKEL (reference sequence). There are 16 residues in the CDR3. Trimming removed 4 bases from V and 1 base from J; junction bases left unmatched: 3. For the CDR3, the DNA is TGTGCCAGCAGCCCGGGACTAGCGGGGGAGTCCTACGAGCAGTACTTC. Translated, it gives CASSPGLAGESYEQYF.

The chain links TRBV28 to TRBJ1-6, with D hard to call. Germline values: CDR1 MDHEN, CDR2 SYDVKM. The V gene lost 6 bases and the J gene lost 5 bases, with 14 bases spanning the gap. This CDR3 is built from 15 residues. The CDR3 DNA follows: TGTGCCAGCAGCCGGTGGGCAACCCATAATTCACCCCTCCACTTT. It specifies CASSRWATHNSPLHF.

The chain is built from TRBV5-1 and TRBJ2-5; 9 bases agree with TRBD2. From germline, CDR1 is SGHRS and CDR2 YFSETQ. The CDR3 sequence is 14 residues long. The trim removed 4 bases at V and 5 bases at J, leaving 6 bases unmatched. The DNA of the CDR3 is TGCGCCAGCAGCCTAGGGCGGGGGGGCGAGACCCAGTACTTC. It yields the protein CASSLGRGGETQYF.

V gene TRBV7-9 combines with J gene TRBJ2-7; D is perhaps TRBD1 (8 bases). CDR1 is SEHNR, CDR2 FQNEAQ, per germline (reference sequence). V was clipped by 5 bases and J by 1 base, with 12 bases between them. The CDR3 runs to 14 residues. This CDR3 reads CASSLQGGSYEQYF. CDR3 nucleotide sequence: TGTGCCAGCAGCCTACAGGGGGGGTCCTACGAGCAGTACTTC.

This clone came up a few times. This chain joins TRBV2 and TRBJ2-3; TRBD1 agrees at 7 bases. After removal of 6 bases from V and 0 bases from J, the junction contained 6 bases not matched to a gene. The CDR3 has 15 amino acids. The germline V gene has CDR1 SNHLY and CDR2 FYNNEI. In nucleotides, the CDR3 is TGTGCCAGCAGCAGACAGGGAAAAAGCACAGATACGCAGTATTTT. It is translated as CASSRQGKSTDTQYF. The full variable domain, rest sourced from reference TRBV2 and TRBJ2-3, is EPEVTQTPSHQVTQMGQEVILRCVPISNHLYFYWYRQILGQKVEFLVSFYNNEISEKSEIFDDQFSVERPDGSNFTLKIRSTKLEDSAMYFCASSRQGKSTDTQYFGPGTRLTVL.

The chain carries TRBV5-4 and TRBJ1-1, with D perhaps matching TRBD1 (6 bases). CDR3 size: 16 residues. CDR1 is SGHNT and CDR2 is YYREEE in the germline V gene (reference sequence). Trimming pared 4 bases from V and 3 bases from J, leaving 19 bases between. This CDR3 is CASSKAGAEGDTEAFF. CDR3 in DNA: TGTGCCAGCAGCAAAGCAGGGGCAGAGGGGGACACTGAAGCTTTCTTT.

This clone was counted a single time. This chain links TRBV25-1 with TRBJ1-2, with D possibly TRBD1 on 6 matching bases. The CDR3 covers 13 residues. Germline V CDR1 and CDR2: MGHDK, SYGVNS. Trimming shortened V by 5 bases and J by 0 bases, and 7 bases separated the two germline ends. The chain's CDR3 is CASSPGANYGYTF. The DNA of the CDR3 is TGTGCCAGCAGTCCAGGGGCTAACTATGGCTACACCTTC.